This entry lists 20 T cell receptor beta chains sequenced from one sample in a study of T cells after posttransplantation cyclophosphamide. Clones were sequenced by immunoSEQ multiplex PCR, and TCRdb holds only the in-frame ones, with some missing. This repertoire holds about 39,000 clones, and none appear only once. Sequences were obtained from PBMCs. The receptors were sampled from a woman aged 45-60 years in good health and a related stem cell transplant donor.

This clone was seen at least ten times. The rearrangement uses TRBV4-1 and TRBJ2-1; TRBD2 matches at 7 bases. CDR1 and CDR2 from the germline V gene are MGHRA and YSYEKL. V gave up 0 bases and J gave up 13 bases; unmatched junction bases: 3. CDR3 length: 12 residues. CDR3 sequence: CASSQEAGIQFF. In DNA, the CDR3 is TGCGCCAGCAGCCAAGAAGCGGGAATCCAGTTCTTC.

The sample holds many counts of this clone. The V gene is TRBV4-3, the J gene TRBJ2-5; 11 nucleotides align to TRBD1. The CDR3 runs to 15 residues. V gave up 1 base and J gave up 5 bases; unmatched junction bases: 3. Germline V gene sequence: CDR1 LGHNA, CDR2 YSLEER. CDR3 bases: TGCGCCAGCAGCCAAGTCGGACAGGGGGCTGAGACCCAGTACTTC. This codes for CASSQVGQGAETQYF.

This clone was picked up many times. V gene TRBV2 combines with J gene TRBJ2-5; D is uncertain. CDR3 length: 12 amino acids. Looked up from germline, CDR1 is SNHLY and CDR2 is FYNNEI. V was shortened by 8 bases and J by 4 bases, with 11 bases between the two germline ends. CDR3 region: CASDYNGETQYF. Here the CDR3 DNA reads TGTGCCAGCGATTACAATGGAGAGACCCAGTACTTC. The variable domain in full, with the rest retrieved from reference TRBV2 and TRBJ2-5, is EPEVTQTPSHQVTQMGQEVILRCVPISNHLYFYWYRQILGQKVEFLVSFYNNEISEKSEIFDDQFSVERPDGSNFTLKIRSTKLEDSAMYFCASDYNGETQYFGPGTRLLVL.

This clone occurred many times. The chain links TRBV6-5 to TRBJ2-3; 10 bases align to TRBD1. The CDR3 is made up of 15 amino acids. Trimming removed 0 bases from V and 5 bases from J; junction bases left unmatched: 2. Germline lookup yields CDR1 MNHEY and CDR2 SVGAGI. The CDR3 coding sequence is TGTGCCAGCAGTTACTCCGGACAGGGGGGAGATACGCAGTATTTT. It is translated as CASSYSGQGGDTQYF.

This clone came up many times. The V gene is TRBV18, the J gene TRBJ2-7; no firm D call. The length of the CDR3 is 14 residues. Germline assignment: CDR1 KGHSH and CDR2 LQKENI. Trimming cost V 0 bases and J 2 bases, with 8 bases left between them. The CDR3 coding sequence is TGTGCCAGCTCACCACCCTACAGCCCCTACGAGCAGTACTTC. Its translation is CASSPPYSPYEQYF.

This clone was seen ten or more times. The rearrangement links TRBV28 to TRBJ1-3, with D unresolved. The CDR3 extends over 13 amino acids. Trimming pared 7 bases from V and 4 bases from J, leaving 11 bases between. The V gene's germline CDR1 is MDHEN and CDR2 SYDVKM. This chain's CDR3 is CASTPPAGNTIYF. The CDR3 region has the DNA TGTGCCAGCACTCCTCCCGCGGGAAACACCATATATTTT.

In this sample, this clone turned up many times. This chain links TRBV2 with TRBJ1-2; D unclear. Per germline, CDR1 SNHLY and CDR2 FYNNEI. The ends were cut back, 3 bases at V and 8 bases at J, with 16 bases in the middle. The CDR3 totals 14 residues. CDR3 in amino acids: CASSERFSSGGYTF. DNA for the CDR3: TGTGCCAGCAGTGAGAGGTTTTCTAGCGGAGGCTACACCTTC.

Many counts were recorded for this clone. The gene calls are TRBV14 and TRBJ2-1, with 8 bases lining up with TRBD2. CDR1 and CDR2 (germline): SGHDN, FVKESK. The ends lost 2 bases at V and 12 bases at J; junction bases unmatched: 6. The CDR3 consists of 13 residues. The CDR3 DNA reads TGTGCCAGCAGCCAATCTCTCGCGGGGGGGCAGTTCTTC. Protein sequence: CASSQSLAGGQFF.

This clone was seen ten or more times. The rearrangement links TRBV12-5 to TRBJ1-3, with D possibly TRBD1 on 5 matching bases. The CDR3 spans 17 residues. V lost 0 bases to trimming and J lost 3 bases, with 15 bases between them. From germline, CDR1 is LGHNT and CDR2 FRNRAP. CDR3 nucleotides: TGTGCTAGTGGTTTGGTCCTCTCAAGGGGAGGTGGAAACACCATATATTTT. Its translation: CASGLVLSRGGGNTIYF. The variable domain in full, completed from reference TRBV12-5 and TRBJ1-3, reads DARVTQTPRHKVTEMGQEVTMRCQPILGHNTVFWYRQTMMQGLELLAYFRNRAPLDDSGMPKDRFSAEMPDATLATLKIQPSEPRDSAVYFCASGLVLSRGGGNTIYFGEGSWLTVV.

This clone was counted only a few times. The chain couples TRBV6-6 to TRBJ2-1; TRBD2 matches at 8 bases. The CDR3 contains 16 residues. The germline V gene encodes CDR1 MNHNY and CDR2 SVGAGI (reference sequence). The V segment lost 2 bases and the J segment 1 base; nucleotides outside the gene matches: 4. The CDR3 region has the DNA TGTGCCAGCAGTTACCGCGGGACTAGGTCCTACAATGAGCAGTTCTTC. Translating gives CASSYRGTRSYNEQFF.

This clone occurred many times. In DNA, the CDR3 is TGCGCCAGCAGCTTTAGGTGGGTAGGAGGGTACACCGGGGAGCTGTTTTTT. Amino acids: CASSFRWVGGYTGELFF. The V gene is TRBV5-1, the J gene TRBJ2-2, with D possibly TRBD2 on 6 matching bases. V was cut by 2 bases and J by 3 bases, with 17 bases left in between. This CDR3 contains 17 residues. The V gene's germline CDR1 is SGHRS and CDR2 YFSETQ.

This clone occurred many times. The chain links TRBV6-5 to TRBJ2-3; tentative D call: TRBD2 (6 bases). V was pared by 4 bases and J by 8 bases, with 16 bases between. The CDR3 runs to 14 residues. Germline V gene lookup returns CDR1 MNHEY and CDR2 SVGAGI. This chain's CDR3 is CASSSGSGRGTQYF. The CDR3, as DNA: TGTGCCAGCAGTTCCGGCTCGGGGCGGGGTACGCAGTATTTT.

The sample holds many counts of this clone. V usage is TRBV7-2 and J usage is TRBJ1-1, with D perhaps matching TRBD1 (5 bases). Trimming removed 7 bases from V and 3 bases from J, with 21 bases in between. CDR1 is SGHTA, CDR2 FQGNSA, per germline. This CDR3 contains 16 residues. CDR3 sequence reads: CASIPGGGVGDTEAFF. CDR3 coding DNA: TGTGCCAGCATCCCGGGGGGGGGTGTCGGAGACACTGAAGCTTTCTTT.

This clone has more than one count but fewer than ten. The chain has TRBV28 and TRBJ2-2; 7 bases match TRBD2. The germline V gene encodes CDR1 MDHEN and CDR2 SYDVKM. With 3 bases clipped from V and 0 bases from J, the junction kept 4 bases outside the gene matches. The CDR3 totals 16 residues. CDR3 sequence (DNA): TGTGCCAGCAGTTTTCGGGACTACCCGAACACCGGGGAGCTGTTTTTT. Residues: CASSFRDYPNTGELFF.

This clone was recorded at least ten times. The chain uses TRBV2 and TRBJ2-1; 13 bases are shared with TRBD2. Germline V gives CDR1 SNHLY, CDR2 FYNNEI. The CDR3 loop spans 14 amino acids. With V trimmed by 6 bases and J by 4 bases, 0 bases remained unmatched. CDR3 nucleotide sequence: TGTGCCAGCAGGGGACTAGCGGGGTACAATGAGCAGTTCTTC. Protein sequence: CASRGLAGYNEQFF.

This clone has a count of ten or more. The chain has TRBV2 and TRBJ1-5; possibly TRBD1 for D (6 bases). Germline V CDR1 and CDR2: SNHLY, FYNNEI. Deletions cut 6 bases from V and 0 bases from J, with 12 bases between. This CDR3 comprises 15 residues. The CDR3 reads CASSADRHSNQPQHF. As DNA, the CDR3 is TGTGCCAGCAGCGCGGACAGACATAGCAATCAGCCCCAGCATTTT.

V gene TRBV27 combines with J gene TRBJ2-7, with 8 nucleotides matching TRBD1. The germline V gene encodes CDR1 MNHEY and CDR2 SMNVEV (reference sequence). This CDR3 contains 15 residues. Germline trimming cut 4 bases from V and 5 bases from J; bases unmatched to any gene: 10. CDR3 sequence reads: CASSYSGGLVHEQYF. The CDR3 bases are TGTGCCAGCAGTTACTCAGGGGGCTTAGTCCACGAGCAGTACTTC.

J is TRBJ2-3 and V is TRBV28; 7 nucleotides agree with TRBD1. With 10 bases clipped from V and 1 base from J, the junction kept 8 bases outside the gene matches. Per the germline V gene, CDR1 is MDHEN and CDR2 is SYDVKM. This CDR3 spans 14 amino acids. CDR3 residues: CATLDRAGTDTQYF. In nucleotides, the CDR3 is TGTGCCACCCTTGACAGGGCGGGCACAGATACGCAGTATTTT.

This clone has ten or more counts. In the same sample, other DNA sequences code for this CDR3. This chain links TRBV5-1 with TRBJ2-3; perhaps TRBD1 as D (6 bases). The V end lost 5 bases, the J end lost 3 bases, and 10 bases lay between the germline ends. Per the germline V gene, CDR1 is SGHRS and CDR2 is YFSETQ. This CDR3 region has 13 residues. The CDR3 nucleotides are TGCGCCAGCAGTACACAGGGAACAGATACGCAGTATTTT. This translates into CASSTQGTDTQYF.

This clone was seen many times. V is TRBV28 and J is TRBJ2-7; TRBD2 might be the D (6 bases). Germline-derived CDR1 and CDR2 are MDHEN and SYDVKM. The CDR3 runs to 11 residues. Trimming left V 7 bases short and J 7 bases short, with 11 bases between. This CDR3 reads CASTDREEQYF. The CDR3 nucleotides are TGTGCCAGCACAGATCGGGAGGAGCAGTACTTC.